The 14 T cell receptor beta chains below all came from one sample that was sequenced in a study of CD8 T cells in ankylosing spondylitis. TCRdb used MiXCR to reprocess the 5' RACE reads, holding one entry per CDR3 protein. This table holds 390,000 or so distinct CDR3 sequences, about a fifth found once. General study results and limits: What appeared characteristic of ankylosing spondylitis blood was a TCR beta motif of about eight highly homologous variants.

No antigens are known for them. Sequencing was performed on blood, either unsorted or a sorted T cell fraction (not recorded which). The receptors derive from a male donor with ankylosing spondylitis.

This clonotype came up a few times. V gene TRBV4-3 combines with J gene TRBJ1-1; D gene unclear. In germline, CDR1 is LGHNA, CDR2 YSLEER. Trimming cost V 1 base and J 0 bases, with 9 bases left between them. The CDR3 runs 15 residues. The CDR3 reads CASSQGGGVNTEAFF. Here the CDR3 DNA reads TGCGCCAGCAGCCAAGGTGGCGGAGTGAACACTGAAGCTTTCTTT.

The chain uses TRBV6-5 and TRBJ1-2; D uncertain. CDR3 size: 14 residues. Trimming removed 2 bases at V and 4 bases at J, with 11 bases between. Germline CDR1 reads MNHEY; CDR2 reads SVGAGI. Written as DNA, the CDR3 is TGTGCCAGCAGTTACGACCCGACGACCTATGGCTACACCTTC. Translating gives CASSYDPTTYGYTF.

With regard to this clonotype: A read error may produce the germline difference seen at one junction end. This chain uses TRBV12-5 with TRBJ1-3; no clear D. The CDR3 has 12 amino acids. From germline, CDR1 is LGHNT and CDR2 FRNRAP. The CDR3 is CASARPGNTIYF. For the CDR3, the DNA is TGTGCTAGTGCACGCCCTGGGAACACCATATATTTT. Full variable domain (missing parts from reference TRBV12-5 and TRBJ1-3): DARVTQTPRHKVTEMGQEVTMRCQPILGHNTVFWYRQTMMQGLELLAYFRNRAPLDDSGMPKDRFSAEMPDATLATLKIQPSEPRDSAVYFCASARPGNTIYFGEGSWLTVV.

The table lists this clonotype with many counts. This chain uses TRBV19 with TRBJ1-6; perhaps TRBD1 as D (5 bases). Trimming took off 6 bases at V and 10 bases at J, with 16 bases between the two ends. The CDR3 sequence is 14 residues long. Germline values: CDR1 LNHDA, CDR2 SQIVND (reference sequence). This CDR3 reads CASRNPTGGSPLHF. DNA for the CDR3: TGTGCCAGTAGGAACCCGACCGGGGGATCACCCCTCCACTTT.

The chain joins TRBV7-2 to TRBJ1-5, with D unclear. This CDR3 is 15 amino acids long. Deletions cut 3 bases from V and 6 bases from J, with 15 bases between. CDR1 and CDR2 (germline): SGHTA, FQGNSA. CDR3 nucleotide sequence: TGTGCCAGCAGCTTGATGGCGGGAACGCGTCAGCCCCAGCATTTT. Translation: CASSLMAGTRQPQHF.

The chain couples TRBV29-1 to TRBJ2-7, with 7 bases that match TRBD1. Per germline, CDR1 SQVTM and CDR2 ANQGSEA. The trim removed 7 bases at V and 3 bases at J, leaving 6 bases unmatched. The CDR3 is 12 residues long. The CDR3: CSANRGDYEQYF. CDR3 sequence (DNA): TGCAGCGCAAACAGGGGTGACTACGAGCAGTACTTC.

The CDR3 here is CASSSQGGTDQETQYF. The DNA for the CDR3 is TGTGCCAGCAGCTCCCAGGGGGGGACAGATCAAGAGACCCAGTACTTC. The chain combines TRBV11-3 with TRBJ2-5, with D perhaps being TRBD1 or TRBD2 (7 bases each). This CDR3 contains 16 residues. Trimming removed 4 bases at V and 2 bases at J, with 17 bases between. Per the germline V gene, CDR1 is SGHNT and CDR2 is YENEEA.

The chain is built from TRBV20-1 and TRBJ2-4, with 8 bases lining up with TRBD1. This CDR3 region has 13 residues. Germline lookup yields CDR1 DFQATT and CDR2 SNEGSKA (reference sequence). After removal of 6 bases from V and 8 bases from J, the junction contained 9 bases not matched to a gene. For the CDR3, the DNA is TGCAGTGCCAGGCGGCAGGGGGCAGACATTCAGTACTTC. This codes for CSARRQGADIQYF.

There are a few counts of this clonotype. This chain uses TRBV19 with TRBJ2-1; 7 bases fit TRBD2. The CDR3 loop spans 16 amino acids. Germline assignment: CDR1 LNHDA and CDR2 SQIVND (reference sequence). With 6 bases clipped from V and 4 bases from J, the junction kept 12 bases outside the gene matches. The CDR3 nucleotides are TGTGCCAGTAGGGGAGGGCCGAAAGAGGGGTACAATGAGCAGTTCTTC. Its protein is CASRGGPKEGYNEQFF.

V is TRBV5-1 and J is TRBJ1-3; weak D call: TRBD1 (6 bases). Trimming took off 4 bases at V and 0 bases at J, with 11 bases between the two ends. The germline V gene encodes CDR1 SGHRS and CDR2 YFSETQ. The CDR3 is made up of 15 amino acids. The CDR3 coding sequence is TGCGCCAGCAGCGGGACAACGAGCTCTGGAAACACCATATATTTT. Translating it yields CASSGTTSSGNTIYF.

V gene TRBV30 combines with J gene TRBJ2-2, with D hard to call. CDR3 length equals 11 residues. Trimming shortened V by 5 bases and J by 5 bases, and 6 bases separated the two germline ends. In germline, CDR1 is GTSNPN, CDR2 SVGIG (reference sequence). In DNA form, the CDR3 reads TGTGCCTGGGCTAGTACCGGGGAGCTGTTTTTT. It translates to CAWASTGELFF.

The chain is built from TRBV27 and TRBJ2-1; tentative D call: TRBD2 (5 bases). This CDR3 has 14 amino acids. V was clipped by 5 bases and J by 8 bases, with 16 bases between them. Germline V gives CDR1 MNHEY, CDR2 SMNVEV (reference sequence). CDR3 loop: CASSTARGGDEQFF. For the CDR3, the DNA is TGTGCCAGCAGTACCGCTCGGGGTGGGGATGAGCAGTTCTTC.

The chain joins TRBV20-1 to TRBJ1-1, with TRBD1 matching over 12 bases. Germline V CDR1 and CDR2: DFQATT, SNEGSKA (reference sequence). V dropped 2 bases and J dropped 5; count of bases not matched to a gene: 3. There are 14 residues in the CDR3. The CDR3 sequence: CSARWDRGQTEAFF. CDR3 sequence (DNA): TGCAGTGCTAGATGGGACAGGGGGCAAACTGAAGCTTTCTTT.

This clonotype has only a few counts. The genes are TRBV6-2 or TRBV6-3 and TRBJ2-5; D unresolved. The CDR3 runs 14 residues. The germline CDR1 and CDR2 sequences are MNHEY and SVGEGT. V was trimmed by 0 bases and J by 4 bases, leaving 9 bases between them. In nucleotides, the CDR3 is TGTGCCAGCAGTTACTCGATCCTTGTAGAGACCCAGTACTTC. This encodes CASSYSILVETQYF.